Listed below are T cell receptor beta chains from one sample, sequenced in a study of T cells in Graves' hyperthyroidism and ophthalmopathy. TCRdb re-called the multiplex PCR reads with MiXCR, one entry per CDR3 protein. The data show some 500,000 distinct CDR3 sequences, roughly 16% seen once. Sequencing was performed on blood. Receptor source: a woman in her 30s with Graves' ophthalmopathy. CDR3s include the opening cysteine and the closing phenylalanine or tryptophan. The order of the fields is CDR3 protein, CDR3 DNA, D gene, CDR3 length, V gene, clone size, J gene. The D gene is left open where the match is weak. Expanded clones get a size class; other rows say once, few or many, or leave the size out.

CSAWTATYEQYF	TGCAGCGCCTGGACAGCGACCTACGAGCAGTACTTC	-	12	TRBV29-1	many	TRBJ2-7
CASLSQRQGQETQYF	TGTGCCAGCTTGTCCCAGCGACAGGGACAAGAGACCCAGTACTTC	TRBD1	15	TRBV12-3/TRBV12-4	many	TRBJ2-5
CASSSTRLAGALDTQYF	TGTGCCAGCAGCTCGACCCGACTAGCGGGAGCCTTAGATACGCAGTATTTT	TRBD2	17	TRBV11-2	many	TRBJ2-3
CASSQDGGLNTGELFF	TGCGCCAGCAGCCAAGACGGTGGACTGAACACCGGGGAGCTGTTTTTT	-	16	TRBV4-3	few	TRBJ2-2
CATSRVAAEQFF	TGTGCCACCAGCAGAGTGGCTGCTGAGCAGTTCTTC	-	12	TRBV15	-	TRBJ2-1
CASSLSGHSGNTIYF	TGTGCCAGCAGTTTATCAGGCCACTCTGGAAACACCATATATTTT	-	15	TRBV28	many	TRBJ1-3
CATSEGTSYEQYF	TGTGCCACCAGTGAAGGGACCTCCTACGAGCAGTACTTC	-	13	TRBV24-1	many	TRBJ2-7
CASLRDAGLPGELFF	TGTGCCTCACTCCGGGACGCAGGGCTTCCCGGGGAGCTGTTTTTT	-	15	TRBV27	-	TRBJ2-2
CSARDLGAYEQYF	TGCAGTGCTAGAGATCTGGGGGCCTACGAGCAGTACTTC	-	13	TRBV20-1	many	TRBJ2-7
CASSYGGLRYNEQFF	TGTGCCAGCAGTTACGGGGGATTGCGGTACAATGAGCAGTTCTTC	-	15	TRBV6-5	many	TRBJ2-1
CSAPAGTSGRAWRSREQFF	TGCAGTGCTCCGGCCGGGACTAGCGGGAGGGCCTGGAGGTCGCGGGAGCAGTTCTTC	TRBD2	19	TRBV20-1	few	TRBJ2-1
CASTYFRASGRLNEQFF	TGTGCCAGCACCTACTTCAGGGCTAGCGGGAGATTGAATGAGCAGTTCTTC	TRBD2	17	TRBV6-2/TRBV6-3	many	TRBJ2-1
CASSRLAGPLYNEQFF	TGTGCCAGCAGCCGACTAGCGGGGCCCCTTTACAATGAGCAGTTCTTC	TRBD2	16	TRBV7-8	few	TRBJ2-1
CASSAFGTPNYGYTF	TGTGCCAGCAGTGCATTCGGGACCCCTAACTATGGCTACACCTTC	-	15	TRBV25-1	-	TRBJ1-2
CASSFRRQGITEAFF	TGTGCCAGCAGTTTTCGGAGACAGGGAATCACTGAAGCTTTCTTT	TRBD1	15	TRBV28	many	TRBJ1-1
CASSLDRDNQPQHF	TGTGCCAGCAGCTTGGACAGGGACAATCAGCCCCAGCATTTT	TRBD1	14	TRBV11-2	once	TRBJ1-5
CASAMGGNQPQHF	TGTGCCAGCGCGATGGGCGGCAATCAGCCCCAGCATTTT	-	13	TRBV27	-	TRBJ1-5
CASSLGVAEGEQYF	TGTGCCAGCAGCTTAGGGGTAGCGGAGGGCGAGCAGTACTTC	-	14	TRBV7-8	few	TRBJ2-7
CASSSPGAQVHEQYF	TGTGCCAGCAGTTCCCCAGGGGCCCAGGTACACGAGCAGTACTTC	-	15	TRBV28	-	TRBJ2-7
CASKENSYEQYF	TGTGCCTCCAAGGAGAACTCCTACGAGCAGTACTTC	-	12	TRBV10-3	-	TRBJ2-7
CASSRGLAGDYLYF	TGTGCCAGCAGCCGGGGACTAGCGGGAGATTATCTGTACTTC	TRBD2	14	TRBV4-2	-	TRBJ2-5
CSARDLPGQGNTIYF	TGCAGTGCTAGAGATCTCCCGGGACAGGGAAACACCATATATTTT	TRBD1	15	TRBV20-1	-	TRBJ1-3
CASSFAQNLYGYTF	TGTGCCAGCAGTTTTGCACAGAATCTCTATGGCTACACCTTC	-	14	TRBV27	many	TRBJ1-2
CSANSGLASDTQYF	TGCAGTGCGAATTCCGGGCTAGCCTCAGATACGCAGTATTTT	-	14	TRBV20-1	many	TRBJ2-3
CASSQETGWEQFF	TGCGCCAGCAGCCAAGAGACAGGGTGGGAGCAGTTCTTC	TRBD1	13	TRBV4-3	few	TRBJ2-1
CASSLTPGPLVQPQHF	TGTGCCAGCAGCCTTACTCCGGGTCCTCTTGTTCAGCCCCAGCATTTT	-	16	TRBV7-2	-	TRBJ1-5
CASSPGWGWNTEAFF	TGCGCCAGCAGCCCTGGCTGGGGTTGGAACACTGAAGCTTTCTTT	-	15	TRBV4-1	few	TRBJ1-1
CASSQDRGRLFF	TGCGCCAGCAGCCAAGATCGGGGGAGACTGTTTTTT	-	12	TRBV4-3	-	TRBJ2-2
CASSSRVSTDTQYF	TGTGCCAGCAGTTCCAGGGTTAGCACAGATACGCAGTATTTT	-	14	TRBV28	many	TRBJ2-3
CASSSVAGHTYEQYF	TGTGCCAGCAGTTCAGTAGCGGGCCATACCTACGAGCAGTACTTC	TRBD2	15	TRBV28	many	TRBJ2-7
CASSLGSQGRTQYF	TGTGCCAGCAGTTTAGGATCCCAGGGAAGGACCCAGTACTTC	-	14	TRBV27	few	TRBJ2-5
CSVVLAGLEEDDTQYF	TGCAGCGTTGTCCTCGCGGGACTAGAGGAAGATGATACGCAGTATTTT	TRBD2	16	TRBV29-1	many	TRBJ2-3
CATRTVTNYGYTF	TGTGCCACCCGGACAGTCACAAACTATGGCTACACCTTC	-	13	TRBV19	few	TRBJ1-2
CSVEPGGTEAFF	TGCAGCGTTGAACCGGGGGGCACTGAAGCTTTCTTT	-	12	TRBV29-1	-	TRBJ1-1
CASSDGGLSNQPQHF	TGCGCCAGCAGTGATGGTGGGCTTAGCAATCAGCCCCAGCATTTT	-	15	TRBV10-2	-	TRBJ1-5
CASSFIWDEQFF	TGTGCCAGCAGTTTTATCTGGGATGAGCAGTTCTTC	-	12	TRBV28	few	TRBJ2-1
CASNLTLDSYYGYTF	TGTGCCAGCAACTTAACCCTAGACAGTTACTATGGCTACACCTTC	-	15	TRBV7-2	once	TRBJ1-2
CSATSRTGRGQYF	TGCAGTGCTACGAGCCGGACAGGCCGCGGGCAGTACTTC	TRBD1	13	TRBV20-1	many	TRBJ2-7
CSASLAVGETQYF	TGCAGTGCTAGTCTGGCGGTAGGGGAGACCCAGTACTTC	-	13	TRBV20-1	many	TRBJ2-5
CASSPSRGEETQYF	TGTGCCAGCAGTCCATCTCGGGGGGAGGAGACCCAGTACTTC	TRBD2	14	TRBV6-2/TRBV6-3	few	TRBJ2-5
CASSFGTGGQGEQYF	TGCGCCAGCAGTTTCGGGACAGGGGGCCAGGGCGAGCAGTACTTC	TRBD1	15	TRBV5-1	many	TRBJ2-7
CSAEVSKGSGANVLTF	TGCAGTGCCGAAGTTTCTAAAGGCTCTGGGGCCAACGTCCTGACTTTC	-	16	TRBV20-1	once	TRBJ2-6
CASSLARGNTIYF	TGTGCCAGCAGCTTAGCGCGTGGAAACACCATATATTTT	-	13	TRBV7-6	-	TRBJ1-3
CSAPTGRAPDTQYF	TGCAGTGCCCCTACGGGCAGGGCCCCAGATACGCAGTATTTT	-	14	TRBV20-1	few	TRBJ2-3
CASSLSQGLSAFF	TGTGCCAGCAGTTTATCACAGGGACTCTCAGCTTTCTTT	-	13	TRBV27	few	TRBJ1-1
CASAKGWGDTQYF	TGTGCCAGCGCCAAAGGATGGGGAGATACGCAGTATTTT	-	13	TRBV7-9	many	TRBJ2-3
CASSLQSEYEQYF	TGTGCCAGCAGTTTGCAGTCCGAGTACGAGCAGTACTTC	-	13	TRBV28	-	TRBJ2-7
CASSPQRTGLVGNEQFF	TGTGCCAGCAGTCCCCAAAGGACAGGGCTAGTCGGCAATGAGCAGTTCTTC	TRBD1	17	TRBV28	-	TRBJ2-1
CASTRDRVGDTQYF	TGTGCCAGCACCCGGGACAGGGTTGGAGATACGCAGTATTTT	TRBD1	14	TRBV11-2	many	TRBJ2-3
CASSIRGPPIRNQPQHF	TGTGCCAGTAGTATCAGAGGGCCCCCGATACGCAATCAGCCCCAGCATTTT	-	17	TRBV19	-	TRBJ1-5
CASSVFGALGEQFF	TGTGCCAGCAGTGTGTTCGGGGCTCTTGGGGAGCAGTTCTTC	-	14	TRBV25-1	-	TRBJ2-1
CASSLGGAGGWGTQYF	TGTGCCAGCAGCTTAGGAGGTGCGGGAGGTTGGGGGACCCAGTACTTC	TRBD2	16	TRBV7-6	many	TRBJ2-5
CSATGRRNTEAFF	TGCAGTGCCACGGGACGGAGGAACACTGAAGCTTTCTTT	-	13	TRBV20-1	many	TRBJ1-1
CASSFGIREQYF	TGTGCCAGCAGTTTCGGTATAAGGGAGCAGTACTTC	-	12	TRBV28	few	TRBJ2-7
CASSGGASGRADTQYF	TGCGCCAGCAGTGGAGGGGCTAGCGGGAGGGCAGATACGCAGTATTTT	TRBD2	16	TRBV10-1	-	TRBJ2-3
CASKIKGAAEAFF	TGTGCCAGCAAGATAAAAGGAGCGGCTGAAGCTTTCTTT	-	13	TRBV2	many	TRBJ1-1